A selection of T cell receptor beta chains follows, all from one sample in a study of blood T cell repertoires in COVID-19. Sequencing used immunoSEQ multiplex PCR; TCRdb keeps in-frame clones, though not all of them. The sample has hundreds of thousands of clones, roughly 85% seen once. Sequenced sample: peripheral blood. These receptors were collected from a man between 45 and 60 years old with active or convalescent COVID-19. CDR3s include the opening cysteine and the closing phenylalanine or tryptophan. Each record gives: clone size, D gene, J gene, V gene, CDR3 protein, CDR3 DNA. The D gene is left open where the match is weak. Size tells how often a clone was seen (once, few, many) or the class of an expanded clone, and some rows leave it out.

size: .
D: .
J: TRBJ1-4
V: TRBV5-5
CDR3: CASSSGSGGTNEKLFF
DNA: TGTGCCAGCAGCTCTGGGAGTGGCGGGACGAATGAAAAACTGTTTTTT

size: .
D: .
J: TRBJ1-2
V: TRBV19
CDR3: CASSVRGDYGYTF
DNA: TGTGCCAGTAGTGTCAGGGGAGACTATGGCTACACCTTC

size: .
D: TRBD1
J: TRBJ2-1
V: TRBV7-7
CDR3: CASSLIPGTGGSTEQFF
DNA: TGTGCTAGCAGCTTAATTCCCGGGACAGGGGGTTCCACTGAGCAGTTCTTC

size: .
D: .
J: TRBJ2-6
V: TRBV7-2
CDR3: CASSLAGLNWAGTGANVLTF
DNA: TGTGCCAGCAGCTTAGCTGGACTGAACTGGGCTGGGACTGGGGCCAACGTCCTGACTTTC

size: .
D: TRBD2
J: TRBJ2-3
V: TRBV5-4
CDR3: CASSWETSGSGDTQYF
DNA: TGTGCCAGCAGCTGGGAGACTAGCGGGAGTGGAGATACGCAGTATTTT

size: .
D: .
J: TRBJ2-1
V: TRBV11-2
CDR3: CASSLLYNEQFF
DNA: TGTGCCAGCAGCCTCCTTTACAATGAGCAGTTCTTC

size: .
D: .
J: TRBJ1-1
V: TRBV18
CDR3: CASSPLNLVQGNTEAFF
DNA: TGTGCCAGCTCACCACTAAACCTCGTTCAGGGGAACACTGAAGCTTTCTTT

size: .
D: .
J: TRBJ2-1
V: TRBV7-2
CDR3: CASSSFGRINEQFF
DNA: TGTGCCAGCAGTTCGTTCGGGAGAATCAATGAGCAGTTCTTC

size: .
D: .
J: TRBJ2-1
V: TRBV4-1
CDR3: CASSQDIGLAYNEQFF
DNA: TGCGCCAGCAGCCAAGATATAGGCCTAGCCTACAATGAGCAGTTCTTC

size: once
D: TRBD1
J: TRBJ1-1
V: TRBV5-1
CDR3: CASSSLRQGGNTEAFF
DNA: TGCGCCAGCAGCTCCCTTAGACAGGGAGGGAACACTGAAGCTTTCTTT

size: .
D: .
J: TRBJ1-6
V: TRBV6-5
CDR3: CASSDFYNSPLHF
DNA: TGTGCCAGCAGCGACTTTTATAATTCACCCCTCCACTTT

size: .
D: TRBD1
J: TRBJ1-1
V: TRBV14
CDR3: CASSGTGKWSTEAFF
DNA: TGTGCCAGCAGCGGGACAGGTAAATGGAGCACTGAAGCTTTCTTT

size: few
D: .
J: TRBJ1-2
V: TRBV3-1/TRBV3-2
CDR3: CASSQLSQRGYTF
DNA: TGTGCCAGCAGCCAGTTGTCTCAACGGGGCTACACCTTC

size: .
D: .
J: TRBJ1-3
V: TRBV4-3
CDR3: CASSQRHVSGNTIYF
DNA: TGCGCCAGCAGCCAGAGACACGTCTCTGGAAACACCATATATTTT

size: .
D: .
J: TRBJ2-7
V: TRBV7-9
CDR3: CASTNPERAGSYEQYF
DNA: TGTGCCAGCACGAACCCCGAGCGAGCAGGGTCCTACGAGCAGTACTTC

size: .
D: .
J: TRBJ2-1
V: TRBV5-6
CDR3: CASSSPLVRDEQFF
DNA: TGTGCCAGCAGCTCCCCACTCGTGCGCGATGAGCAGTTCTTC

size: .
D: .
J: TRBJ2-3
V: TRBV11-1
CDR3: CASTGWATDTQYF
DNA: TGTGCCAGTACAGGGTGGGCCACAGATACGCAGTATTTT

size: once
D: .
J: TRBJ1-4
V: TRBV5-6
CDR3: CASSLGRGGSGKLFF
DNA: TGTGCCAGCAGCTTGGGGAGGGGCGGTTCGGGAAAACTGTTTTTT

size: .
D: TRBD1
J: TRBJ2-6
V: TRBV10-2
CDR3: CATRTGGGSGANVLTF
DNA: TGCGCCACACGGACAGGTGGGGGCTCTGGGGCCAACGTCCTGACTTTC

size: .
D: .
J: TRBJ2-1
V: TRBV5-4
CDR3: CASSLGSGNSYNEQFF
DNA: TGTGCCAGCAGCTTGGGCTCGGGAAACTCCTACAATGAGCAGTTCTTC

size: .
D: .
J: TRBJ2-5
V: TRBV7-8
CDR3: CASSRRLVQETQYF
DNA: TGTGCCAGCAGCCGACGACTAGTGCAAGAGACCCAGTACTTC

size: .
D: .
J: TRBJ1-1
V: TRBV15
CDR3: CATSRGGGLNTEAFF
DNA: TGTGCCACCAGCAGAGGGGGGGGCCTAAACACTGAAGCTTTCTTT

size: .
D: TRBD2
J: TRBJ2-1
V: TRBV3-1/TRBV3-2
CDR3: CASSQRTSGRPPYNEQFF
DNA: TGTGCCAGCAGCCAAAGGACTAGCGGGAGACCCCCCTACAATGAGCAGTTCTTC

size: .
D: TRBD1
J: TRBJ1-2
V: TRBV18
CDR3: CASSEDTGASGYTF
DNA: TGTGCCAGCTCAGAGGATACAGGGGCCTCAGGCTACACCTTC

size: .
D: .
J: TRBJ1-4
V: TRBV23-1
CDR3: CASSQIPRGALNEKLFF
DNA: TGCGCCAGCAGTCAAATTCCGCGGGGGGCGCTCAATGAAAAACTGTTTTTT

size: .
D: TRBD1
J: TRBJ2-1
V: TRBV30
CDR3: CAWGQGYNEQFF
DNA: TGTGCCTGGGGACAGGGTTACAATGAGCAGTTCTTC

size: .
D: .
J: TRBJ2-7
V: TRBV7-8
CDR3: CASSLVTVSSYEQYF
DNA: TGTGCCAGCAGCTTAGTGACAGTAAGCTCCTACGAGCAGTACTTC

size: .
D: .
J: TRBJ1-1
V: TRBV12-5
CDR3: CASGLVNMNTEAFF
DNA: TGTGCTAGTGGTTTGGTAAATATGAACACTGAAGCTTTCTTT

size: once
D: TRBD2
J: TRBJ2-1
V: TRBV28
CDR3: CASSFPGLAIGGNEQFF
DNA: TGTGCCAGCAGTTTCCCAGGACTAGCGATAGGTGGGAATGAGCAGTTCTTC

size: .
D: TRBD2
J: TRBJ2-3
V: TRBV11-2
CDR3: CASSFPTSGSTDTQYF
DNA: TGTGCCAGCAGCTTCCCGACTAGCGGGAGCACAGATACGCAGTATTTT

size: once
D: TRBD1
J: TRBJ1-5
V: TRBV10-3
CDR3: CAIRTDRDGNQPQHF
DNA: TGTGCCATCAGAACGGACAGGGATGGCAATCAGCCCCAGCATTTT

size: .
D: TRBD2
J: TRBJ2-1
V: TRBV30
CDR3: CAFSSGRASYNEQFF
DNA: TGTGCCTTTTCTAGCGGGAGGGCCTCCTACAATGAGCAGTTCTTC

size: .
D: .
J: TRBJ1-2
V: TRBV30
CDR3: CAWSSAGLIYGYTF
DNA: TGTGCCTGGAGTTCTGCTGGGCTGATCTATGGCTACACCTTC

size: .
D: .
J: TRBJ1-1
V: TRBV12-3/TRBV12-4
CDR3: CASSLGATGEAFF
DNA: TGTGCCAGCAGTTTAGGGGCGACGGGGGAAGCTTTCTTT

size: .
D: .
J: TRBJ2-1
V: TRBV29-1
CDR3: CSVEEPARGPSYNEQFF
DNA: TGCAGCGTTGAAGAACCCGCCCGGGGTCCCTCCTACAATGAGCAGTTCTTC

size: .
D: .
J: TRBJ2-3
V: TRBV7-2
CDR3: CASSLAPRLIGDTQYF
DNA: TGTGCCAGCAGCTTAGCTCCTAGGTTGATCGGAGATACGCAGTATTTT

size: .
D: TRBD1
J: TRBJ2-7
V: TRBV11-2
CDR3: CASSQPGQGEQYF
DNA: TGTGCCAGCAGTCAGCCGGGACAGGGGGAGCAGTACTTC

size: .
D: .
J: TRBJ2-2
V: TRBV5-5
CDR3: CASSLGPMNTGELFF
DNA: TGTGCCAGCAGCTTGGGTCCTATGAACACCGGGGAGCTGTTTTTT

size: .
D: TRBD1
J: TRBJ2-7
V: TRBV7-9
CDR3: CASSLGDRDEQYF
DNA: TGTGCCAGCAGCTTAGGGGACAGGGACGAGCAGTACTTC

size: .
D: TRBD1
J: TRBJ2-2
V: TRBV5-1
CDR3: CASSSGTDTGELFF
DNA: TGCGCCAGCAGCTCCGGGACAGACACCGGGGAGCTGTTTTTT

size: .
D: .
J: TRBJ2-7
V: TRBV6-5
CDR3: CASSYEGAGSSYEQYF
DNA: TGTGCCAGCAGTTACGAAGGGGCGGGAAGCTCCTACGAGCAGTACTTC

size: .
D: .
J: TRBJ1-5
V: TRBV7-9
CDR3: CATTTESNQPQHF
DNA: TGTGCCACAACCACAGAGAGCAATCAGCCCCAGCATTTT